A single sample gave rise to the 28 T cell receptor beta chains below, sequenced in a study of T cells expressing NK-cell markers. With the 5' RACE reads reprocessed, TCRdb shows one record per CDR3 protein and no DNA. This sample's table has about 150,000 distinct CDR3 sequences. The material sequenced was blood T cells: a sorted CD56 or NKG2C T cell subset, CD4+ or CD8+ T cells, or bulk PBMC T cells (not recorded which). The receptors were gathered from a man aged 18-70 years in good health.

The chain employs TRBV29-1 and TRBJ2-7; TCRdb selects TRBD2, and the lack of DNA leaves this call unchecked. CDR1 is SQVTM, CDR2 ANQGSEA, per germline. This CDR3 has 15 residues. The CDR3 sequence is CSVEDLSPSGYEQYF.

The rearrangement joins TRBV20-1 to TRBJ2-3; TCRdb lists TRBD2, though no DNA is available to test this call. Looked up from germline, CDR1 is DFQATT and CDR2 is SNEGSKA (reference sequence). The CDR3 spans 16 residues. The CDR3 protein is CSARVFGGGDTDTQYF.

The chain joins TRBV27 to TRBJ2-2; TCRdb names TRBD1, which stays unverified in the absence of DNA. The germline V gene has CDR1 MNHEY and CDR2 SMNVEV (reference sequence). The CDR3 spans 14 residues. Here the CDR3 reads CASSPLTGPGELFF.

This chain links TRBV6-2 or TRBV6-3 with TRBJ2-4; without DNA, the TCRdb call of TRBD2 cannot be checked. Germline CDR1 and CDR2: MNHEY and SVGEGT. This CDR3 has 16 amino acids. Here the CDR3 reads CASSSRLAGGPFIEYF.

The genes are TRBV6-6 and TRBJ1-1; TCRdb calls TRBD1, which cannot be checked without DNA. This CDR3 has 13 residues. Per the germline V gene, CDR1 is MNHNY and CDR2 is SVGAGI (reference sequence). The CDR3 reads CASSYGQGSEAFF.

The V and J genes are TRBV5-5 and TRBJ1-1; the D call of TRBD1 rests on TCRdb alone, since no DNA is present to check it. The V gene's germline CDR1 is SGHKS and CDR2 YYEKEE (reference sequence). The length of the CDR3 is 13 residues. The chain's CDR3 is CASSPGTGFLAFF. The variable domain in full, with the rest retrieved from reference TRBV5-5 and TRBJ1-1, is DAGVTQSPTHLIKTRGQQVTLRCSPISGHKSVSWYQQVLGQGPQFIFQYYEKEERGRGNFPDRFSARQFPNYSSELNVNALLLGDSALYLCASSPGTGFLAFFGQGTRLTVV.

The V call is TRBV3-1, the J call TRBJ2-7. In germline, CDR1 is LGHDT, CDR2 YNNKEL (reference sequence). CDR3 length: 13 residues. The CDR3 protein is CASSQAKWGEQYF.

The CDR3 sequence is CASSEIGTGTQPQHF. The gene calls are TRBV2 and TRBJ1-5; the D call of TRBD1 rests on TCRdb alone, since no DNA is present to check it. Germline CDR1 reads SNHLY; CDR2 reads FYNNEI. CDR3 length: 15 residues.

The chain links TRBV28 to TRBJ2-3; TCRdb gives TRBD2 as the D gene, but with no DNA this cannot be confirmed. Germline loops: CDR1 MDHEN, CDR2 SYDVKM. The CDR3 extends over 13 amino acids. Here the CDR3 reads CASTPRVFDTQYF.

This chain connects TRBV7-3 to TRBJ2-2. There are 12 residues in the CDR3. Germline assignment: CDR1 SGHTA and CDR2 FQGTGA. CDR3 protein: CASSLLTGELFF.

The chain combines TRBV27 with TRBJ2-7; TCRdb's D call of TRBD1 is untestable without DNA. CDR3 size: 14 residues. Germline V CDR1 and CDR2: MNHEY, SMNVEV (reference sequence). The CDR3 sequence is CASSLVGAGDEQYF.

The CDR3 spells CASGLGGHAGELFF. J is TRBJ2-2 and V is TRBV10-2; TCRdb names TRBD1, which stays unverified in the absence of DNA. The CDR3 extends over 14 amino acids. Germline lookup yields CDR1 WSHSY and CDR2 SAAADI.

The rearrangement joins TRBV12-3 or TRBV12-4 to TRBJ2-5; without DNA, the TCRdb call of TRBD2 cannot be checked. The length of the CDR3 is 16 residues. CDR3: CASSRPAGGYQETQYF.

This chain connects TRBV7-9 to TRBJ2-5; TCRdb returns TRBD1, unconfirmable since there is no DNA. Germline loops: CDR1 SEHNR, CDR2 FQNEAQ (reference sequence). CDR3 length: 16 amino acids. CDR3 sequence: CASSPFDRGLPETQYF. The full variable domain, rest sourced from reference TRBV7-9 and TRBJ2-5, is DTGVSQNPRHKITKRGQNVTFRCDPISEHNRLYWYRQTLGQGPEFLTYFQNEAQLEKSRLLSDRFSAERPKGSFSTLEIQRTEQGDSAMYLCASSPFDRGLPETQYFGPGTRLLVL.

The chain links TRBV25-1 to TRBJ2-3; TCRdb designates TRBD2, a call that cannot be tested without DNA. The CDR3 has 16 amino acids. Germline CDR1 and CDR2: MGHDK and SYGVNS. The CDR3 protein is CASSGLAGGNTDTQYF.

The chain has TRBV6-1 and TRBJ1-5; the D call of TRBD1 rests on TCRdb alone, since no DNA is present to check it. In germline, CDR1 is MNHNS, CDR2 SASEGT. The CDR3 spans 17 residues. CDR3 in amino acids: CASSEALDREGGQPQHF.

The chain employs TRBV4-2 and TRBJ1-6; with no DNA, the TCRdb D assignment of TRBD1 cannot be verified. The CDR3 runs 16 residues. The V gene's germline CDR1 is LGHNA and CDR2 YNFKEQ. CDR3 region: CASSQDFLQGNSPLHF.

The CDR3 loop is CASSQEFRLGGPTGELFF. The rearrangement uses TRBV3-1 and TRBJ2-2; as DNA is missing, the TRBD1 call by TCRdb cannot be tested. Per germline, CDR1 LGHDT and CDR2 YNNKEL (reference sequence). The CDR3 spans 18 residues.

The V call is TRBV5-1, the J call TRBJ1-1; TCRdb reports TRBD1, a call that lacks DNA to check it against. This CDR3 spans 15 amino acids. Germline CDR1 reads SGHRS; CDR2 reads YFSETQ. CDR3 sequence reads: CASRQQGDGDTEAFF.

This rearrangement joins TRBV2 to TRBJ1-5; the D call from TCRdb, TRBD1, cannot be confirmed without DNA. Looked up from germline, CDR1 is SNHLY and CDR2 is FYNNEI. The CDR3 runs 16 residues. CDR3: CASSEAGSQPDQPQHF.

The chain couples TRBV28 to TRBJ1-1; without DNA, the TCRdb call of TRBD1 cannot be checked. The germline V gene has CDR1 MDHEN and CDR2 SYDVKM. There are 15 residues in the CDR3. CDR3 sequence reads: CASYGDSEVVVEAFF.

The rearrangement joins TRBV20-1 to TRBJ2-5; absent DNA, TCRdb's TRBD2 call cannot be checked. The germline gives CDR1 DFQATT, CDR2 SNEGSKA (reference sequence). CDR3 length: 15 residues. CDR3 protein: CSARGTSGRGETQYF.

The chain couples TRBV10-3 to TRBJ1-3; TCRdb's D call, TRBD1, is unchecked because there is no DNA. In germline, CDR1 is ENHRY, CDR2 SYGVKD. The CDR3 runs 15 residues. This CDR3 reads CAISLDSSPGNTIYF.

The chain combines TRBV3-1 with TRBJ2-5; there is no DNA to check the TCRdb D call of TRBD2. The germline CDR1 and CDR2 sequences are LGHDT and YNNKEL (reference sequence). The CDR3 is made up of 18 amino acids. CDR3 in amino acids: CASSQVGLTSGGQETQYF.

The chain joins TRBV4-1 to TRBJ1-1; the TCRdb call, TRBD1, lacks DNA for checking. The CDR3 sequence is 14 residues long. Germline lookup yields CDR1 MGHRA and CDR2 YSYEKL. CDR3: CASSPRGGGPEAFF.

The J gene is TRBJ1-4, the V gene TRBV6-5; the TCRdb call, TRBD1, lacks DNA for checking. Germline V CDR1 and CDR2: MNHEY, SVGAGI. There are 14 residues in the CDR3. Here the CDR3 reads CASSRGVENEKLFF.

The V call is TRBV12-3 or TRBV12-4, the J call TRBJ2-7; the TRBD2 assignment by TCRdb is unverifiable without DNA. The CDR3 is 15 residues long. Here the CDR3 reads CASSLTSGNYYEQYF.

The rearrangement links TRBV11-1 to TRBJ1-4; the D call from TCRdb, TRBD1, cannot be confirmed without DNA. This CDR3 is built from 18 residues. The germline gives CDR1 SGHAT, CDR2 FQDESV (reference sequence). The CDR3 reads CASSLVGTADTTNEKLFF.